This TCR beta chain was observed in a study of blood T cell repertoires in COVID-19. Study information: Sites in the United States, Italy and Spain provided acute and convalescent COVID-19 samples.

Assay: immunoSEQ multiplex PCR; the TCRdb copy retains only in-frame clones and omits some. Here the sample spans 300,000 to 400,000 clones, around nine tenths being singletons. The CDR3 spans 13 residues. The V end lost 5 bases, the J end lost 8 bases, and 15 bases lay between the germline ends. The germline V gene encodes CDR1 MNHEY and CDR2 SVGAGI. The material sequenced was PBMCs or T cells enriched from blood (not recorded which). The sequence came from a woman in her thirties who had been exposed to COVID-19. This chain uses TRBV6-5 with TRBJ1-2; the D is unclear. The CDR3, as DNA: TGTGCCAGCAGTCCCCGGACGGGCGGGGGCTACACCTTC. This sequence encodes CASSPRTGGGYTF.